Following are 18 T cell receptor beta chains from one sample sequenced in a study of shared clonotypes between healthy human individuals. Only in-frame clones appear in the TCRdb table, and some are missing; sequencing was by immunoSEQ multiplex PCR. The data hold over a million clones, with about 84% observed a single time. Specimen: memory CD4+ T cells from PBMCs. Subset noted: CD45RA-negative fraction. The source is a man between 18 and 35 years old in good health. Some clones in this sample may be carry-over from other donors' samples.

This rearrangement joins TRBV5-4 to TRBJ2-5; perhaps TRBD2 as D (6 bases). The CDR3 contains 13 residues. The V end was cut by 4 bases, the J end by 5 bases, with 12 bases between. Germline assignment: CDR1 SGHNT and CDR2 YYREEE (reference sequence). The CDR3 DNA reads as TGTGCCAGCAGCCTACACGGAGGGGAGACCCAGTACTTC. Translating it yields CASSLHGGETQYF.

The CDR3 region has the DNA TGTGCCAGCACGAGTTCTTCGACAGGGGGAAATCAGCCCCAGCATTTT. It is translated as CASTSSSTGGNQPQHF. The chain links TRBV2 to TRBJ1-5; 9 bases map to TRBD1. From germline, CDR1 is SNHLY and CDR2 FYNNEI. With V trimmed by 7 bases and J by 4 bases, 11 bases remained unmatched. The CDR3 is 16 residues long.

This clone turned up a few times. V gene TRBV5-1 combines with J gene TRBJ2-7; D possibly corresponds to TRBD2 (7 bases). Trimming removed 1 base at V and 0 bases at J, with 14 bases between. There are 16 residues in the CDR3. Germline CDR1 reads SGHRS; CDR2 reads YFSETQ. CDR3: CASSLSSGGLSYEQYF. The CDR3 DNA reads as TGCGCCAGCAGCTTGAGTTCCGGGGGGCTCTCCTACGAGCAGTACTTC.

The chain links TRBV11-3 to TRBJ2-2; D is possibly TRBD2 (6 bases). The CDR3 loop spans 13 amino acids. Trimming cost V 4 bases and J 8 bases, with 11 bases left between them. From germline, CDR1 is SGHNT and CDR2 YENEEA. The CDR3 DNA sequence: TGTGCCAGCAGCTCGACTAGGTTTGGGGAGCTGTTTTTT. Amino acid sequence: CASSSTRFGELFF.

This chain uses TRBV6-1 with TRBJ1-2; TRBD1 agrees at 10 bases. The V and J ends lost 6 bases and 4 bases, in that order; junction bases with no gene match: 5. Germline CDR1 reads MNHNS; CDR2 reads SASEGT. The CDR3 has 14 amino acids. In DNA form, the CDR3 reads TGTGCCAGCAGAGGCGGGACAGGGGTCTATGGCTACACCTTC. Its translation is CASRGGTGVYGYTF.

The chain joins TRBV6-5 to TRBJ1-2; unclear D gene. CDR1 is MNHEY, CDR2 SVGAGI, per germline. Trimming stripped 0 bases from V and 3 bases from J, with 8 bases between. The CDR3 has 14 amino acids. This chain's CDR3 is CASSYSRTDYGYTF. Written as DNA, the CDR3 is TGTGCCAGCAGTTACTCCCGGACCGACTATGGCTACACCTTC.

Notes on this clone: Since a much larger clone is just one base distant, this may be a read error. Other DNA sequences in the sample encode the same CDR3. The chain joins TRBV7-9 to TRBJ1-4; 7 bases line up with TRBD1. The V gene's germline CDR1 is SEHNR and CDR2 FQNEAQ (reference sequence). This CDR3 contains 15 residues. Trimming at V came to 5 bases and at J to 5 bases, leaving 8 bases not matched to a gene. The CDR3 DNA reads TGTGCCAGCAGCCCCCAGGGGGGAGAGAATGAAAAACTGTTTTTT. It yields the protein CASSPQGGENEKLFF.

The chain employs TRBV5-1 and TRBJ1-2; possible D gene TRBD1, 5 bases. In germline, CDR1 is SGHRS, CDR2 YFSETQ. The CDR3 totals 12 residues. V lost 3 bases and J lost 11, with 14 bases in between. The CDR3 is CASSSQWGDYTF. The DNA for the CDR3 is TGCGCCAGCAGCTCCCAGTGGGGGGATTACACCTTC.

The chain uses TRBV18 and TRBJ1-1, with 9 bases that match TRBD1. The J segment lost 4 bases and the V segment lost 3 bases, leaving 3 bases of the junction unmatched. This CDR3 spans 14 amino acids. Germline CDR1 is KGHSH and CDR2 is LQKENI. CDR3 protein: CASSPTGGLTEAFF. The CDR3 region has the DNA TGTGCCAGCTCACCCACAGGGGGCCTCACTGAAGCTTTCTTT.

The chain has TRBV6-1 and TRBJ1-4; D is unresolved. CDR1 MNHNS and CDR2 SASEGT come from the germline V gene. Between the trimmed V and J ends, which lost 4 bases and 5 bases, there was a span of 11 bases. The CDR3 is 14 residues long. Here the CDR3 reads CASSGGLGNEKLFF. For the CDR3, the DNA is TGTGCCAGCAGTGGAGGGTTGGGGAATGAAAAACTGTTTTTT.

The chain joins TRBV7-2 to TRBJ2-3, with TRBD2 matching 12 bases. Germline loops: CDR1 SGHTA, CDR2 FQGNSA. The CDR3 is 15 residues long. V shed 5 bases, J shed 6 bases, and the junction held 6 bases outside the gene matches. The CDR3 reads CASSPIGLAGDTQYF. In DNA form, the CDR3 reads TGTGCCAGCAGCCCCATCGGACTAGCGGGGGATACGCAGTATTTT.

This chain joins TRBV2 and TRBJ2-7, with D tentatively TRBD2 (6 bases). The CDR3 sequence is 15 residues long. Trimming stripped 9 bases from V and 1 base from J, with 19 bases between. Germline V gene lookup returns CDR1 SNHLY and CDR2 FYNNEI. In DNA form, the CDR3 reads TGTGCCAGTGGGTGGGCTAGCGCGGATTCCTACGAGCAGTACTTC. Protein: CASGWASADSYEQYF.

V and J are TRBV5-1 and TRBJ2-5; D is perhaps TRBD1 (7 bases). The V and J ends lost 2 bases and 5 bases respectively, with 19 bases between them. CDR1 is SGHRS and CDR2 is YFSETQ in the germline V gene. There are 16 residues in the CDR3. The CDR3 is CASSLGRTGALETQYF. The CDR3 nucleotides are TGCGCCAGCAGCTTAGGGAGGACAGGAGCGTTGGAGACCCAGTACTTC. The whole variable domain, filled in from reference TRBV5-1 and TRBJ2-5, reads KAGVTQTPRYLIKTRGQQVTLSCSPISGHRSVSWYQQTPGQGLQFLFEYFSETQRNKGNFPGRFSGRQFSNSRSEMNVSTLELGDSALYLCASSLGRTGALETQYFGPGTRLLVL.

The rearrangement links TRBV4-2 to TRBJ2-2; D is perhaps TRBD2 (6 bases). The CDR3 is made up of 16 amino acids. V lost 1 base and J 0 bases, leaving 9 bases between the germline ends. The germline V gene encodes CDR1 LGHNA and CDR2 YNFKEQ. The CDR3 protein is CASSQGASANTGELFF. The CDR3 DNA reads as TGTGCCAGCAGCCAAGGGGCTAGCGCGAACACCGGGGAGCTGTTTTTT.

The rearrangement links TRBV5-5 to TRBJ1-1; D not certain. Between the trimmed V and J ends, which lost 4 bases and 5 bases, there was a span of 18 bases. This CDR3 is 15 amino acids long. Germline CDR1 reads SGHKS; CDR2 reads YYEKEE (reference sequence). CDR3 in amino acids: CASSLPPIPGTEAFF. Written as DNA, the CDR3 is TGTGCCAGCAGCCTGCCCCCTATCCCCGGGACTGAAGCTTTCTTT.

This clone has more than one count but fewer than ten. A read error may account for a junction end that differs from germline. The chain carries TRBV5-4 and TRBJ2-7; possibly TRBD1 or TRBD2 for D (5 bases each). CDR3 length equals 16 residues. Germline CDR1 SGHNT, CDR2 YYREEE (reference sequence). In DNA form, the CDR3 reads TGTGCCAGCAGCTTCGAGAGGGGTGCCTTTTCCTCCGAGCAGTACTTC. This sequence encodes CASSFERGAFSSEQYF.

In this sample, this clone turned up a few times. The CDR3: CASSLAPSEVPNTEAFF. The CDR3 DNA follows: TGTGCCAGCAGTTTAGCCCCAAGTGAGGTGCCGAACACTGAAGCTTTCTTT. This sequence joins TRBV27 and TRBJ1-1; D is unclear. Germline-derived CDR1 and CDR2 are MNHEY and SMNVEV (reference sequence). Trimming removed 2 bases at V and 1 base at J, with 17 bases between. The CDR3 length is 17 residues.

The chain uses TRBV4-2 and TRBJ2-3, with TRBD2 identical over 7 bases. Germline values: CDR1 LGHNA, CDR2 YNFKEQ. J gave up 2 bases and V 2 bases, and 7 bases lay outside the gene matches. The CDR3 is 16 residues long. The CDR3 protein is CASSQLTSRDTDTQYF. The CDR3 nucleotides read TGTGCCAGCAGCCAACTGACTAGCCGGGACACAGATACGCAGTATTTT.